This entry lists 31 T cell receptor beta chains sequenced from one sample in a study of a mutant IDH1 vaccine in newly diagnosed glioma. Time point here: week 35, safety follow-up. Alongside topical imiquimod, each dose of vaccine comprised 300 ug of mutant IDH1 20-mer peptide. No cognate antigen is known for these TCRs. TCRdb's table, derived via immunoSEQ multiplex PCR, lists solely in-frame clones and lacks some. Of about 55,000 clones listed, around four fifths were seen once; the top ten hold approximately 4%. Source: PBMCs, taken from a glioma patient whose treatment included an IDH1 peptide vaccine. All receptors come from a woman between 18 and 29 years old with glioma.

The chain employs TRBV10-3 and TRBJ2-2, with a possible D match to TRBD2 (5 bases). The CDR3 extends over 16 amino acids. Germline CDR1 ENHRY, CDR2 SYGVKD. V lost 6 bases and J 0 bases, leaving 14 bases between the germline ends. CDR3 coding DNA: TGTGCCATCAGGGAGGAAAGGACCCCGAACACCGGGGAGCTGTTTTTT. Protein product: CAIREERTPNTGELFF.

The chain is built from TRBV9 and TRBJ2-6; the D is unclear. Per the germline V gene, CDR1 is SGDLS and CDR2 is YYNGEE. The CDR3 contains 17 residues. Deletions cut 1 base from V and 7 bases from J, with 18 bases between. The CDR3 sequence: CASSVFPSSEIANVLTF. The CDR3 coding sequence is TGTGCCAGCAGCGTATTTCCTAGTTCAGAGATAGCCAACGTCCTGACTTTC.

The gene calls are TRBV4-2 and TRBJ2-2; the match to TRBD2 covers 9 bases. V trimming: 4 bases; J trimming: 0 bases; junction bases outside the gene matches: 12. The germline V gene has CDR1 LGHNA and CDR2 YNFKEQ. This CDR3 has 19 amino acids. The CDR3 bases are TGTGCCAGCAGCCCGCGGGGGGGGCTAGGGGGAGCGAACACCGGGGAGCTGTTTTTT. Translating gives CASSPRGGLGGANTGELFF.

CDR3 protein: CASSLLITSNQPQHF. DNA of the CDR3: TGTGCCAGCAGCTTACTCATTACTAGCAATCAGCCCCAGCATTTT. The genes are TRBV7-6 and TRBJ1-5; no clear D gene. Germline values: CDR1 SGHVS, CDR2 FNYEAQ. This CDR3 has 15 amino acids. V was pared by 2 bases and J by 0 bases, with 8 bases between. Looking up the rest from reference TRBV7-6 and TRBJ1-5 gives the full variable domain: GAGVSQSPRYKVTKRGQDVALRCDPISGHVSLYWYRQALGQGPEFLTYFNYEAQQDKSGLPNDRFSAERPEGSISTLTIQRTEQRDSAMYRCASSLLITSNQPQHFGDGTRLSIL.

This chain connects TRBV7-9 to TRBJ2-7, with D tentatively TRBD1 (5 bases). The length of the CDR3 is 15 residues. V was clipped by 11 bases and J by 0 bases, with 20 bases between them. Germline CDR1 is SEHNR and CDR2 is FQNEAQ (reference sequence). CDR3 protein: CASAALTGRSYEQYF. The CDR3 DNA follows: TGTGCCTCAGCAGCCTTAACAGGCCGCTCCTACGAGCAGTACTTC.

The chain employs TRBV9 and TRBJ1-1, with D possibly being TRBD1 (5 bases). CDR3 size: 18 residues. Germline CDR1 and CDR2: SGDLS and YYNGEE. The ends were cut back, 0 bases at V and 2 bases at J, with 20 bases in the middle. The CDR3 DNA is TGTGCCAGCAGCGTAGAGCTGGGCGGGGCGGGTGTAAACACTGAAGCTTTCTTT. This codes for CASSVELGGAGVNTEAFF. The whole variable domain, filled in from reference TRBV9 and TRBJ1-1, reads DSGVTQTPKHLITATGQRVTLRCSPRSGDLSVYWYQQSLDQGLQFLIQYYNGEERAKGNILERFSAQQFPDLHSELNLSSLELGDSALYFCASSVELGGAGVNTEAFFGQGTRLTVV.

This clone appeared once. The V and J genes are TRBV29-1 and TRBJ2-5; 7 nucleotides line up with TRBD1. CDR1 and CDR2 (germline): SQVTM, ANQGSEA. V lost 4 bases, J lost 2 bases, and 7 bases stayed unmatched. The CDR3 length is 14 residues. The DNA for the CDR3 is TGCAGCGTTGCAAGGGGGCGAGGGCAAGAGACCCAGTACTTC. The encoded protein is CSVARGRGQETQYF.

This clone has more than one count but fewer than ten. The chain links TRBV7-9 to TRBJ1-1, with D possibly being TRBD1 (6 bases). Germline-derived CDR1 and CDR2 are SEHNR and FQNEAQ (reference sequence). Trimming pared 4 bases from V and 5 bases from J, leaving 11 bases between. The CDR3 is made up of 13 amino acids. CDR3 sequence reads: CASSSPGQTEAFF. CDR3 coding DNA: TGTGCCAGCAGCTCCCCCGGACAGACTGAAGCTTTCTTT.

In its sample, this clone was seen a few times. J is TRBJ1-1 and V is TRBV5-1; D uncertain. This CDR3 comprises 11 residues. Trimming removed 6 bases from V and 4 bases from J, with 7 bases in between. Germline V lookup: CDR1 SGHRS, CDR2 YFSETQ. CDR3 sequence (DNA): TGCGCCAGCAAGGAGAGCACTGAAGCTTTCTTT. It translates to CASKESTEAFF.

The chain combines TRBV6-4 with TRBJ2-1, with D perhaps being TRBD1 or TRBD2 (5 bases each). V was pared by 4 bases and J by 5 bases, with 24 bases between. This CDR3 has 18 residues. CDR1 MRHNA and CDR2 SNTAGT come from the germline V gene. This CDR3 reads CASSVVPGLSIPHNEQFF. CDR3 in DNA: TGTGCCAGCAGTGTCGTGCCGGGGCTCTCTATCCCACACAATGAGCAGTTCTTC.

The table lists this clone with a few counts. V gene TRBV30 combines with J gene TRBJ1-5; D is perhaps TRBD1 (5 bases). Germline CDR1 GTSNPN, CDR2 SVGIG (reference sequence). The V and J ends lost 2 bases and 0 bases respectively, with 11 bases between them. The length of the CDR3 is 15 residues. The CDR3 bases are TGTGCCTGGAGTACTACAGGATTTAGCAATCAGCCCCAGCATTTT. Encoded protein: CAWSTTGFSNQPQHF. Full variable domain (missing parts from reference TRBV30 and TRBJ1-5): SQTIHQWPATLVQPVGSPLSLECTVEGTSNPNLYWYRQAAGRGLQLLFYSVGIGQISSEVPQNLSASRPQDRQFILSSKKLLLSDSGFYLCAWSTTGFSNQPQHFGDGTRLSIL.

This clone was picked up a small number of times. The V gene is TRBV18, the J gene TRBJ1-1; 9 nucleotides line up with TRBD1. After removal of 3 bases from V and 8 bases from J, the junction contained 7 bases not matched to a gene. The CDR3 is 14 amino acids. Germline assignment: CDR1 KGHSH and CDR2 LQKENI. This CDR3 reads CASSPVTGGKEAFF. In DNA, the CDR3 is TGTGCCAGCTCACCGGTGACAGGGGGTAAGGAAGCTTTCTTT.

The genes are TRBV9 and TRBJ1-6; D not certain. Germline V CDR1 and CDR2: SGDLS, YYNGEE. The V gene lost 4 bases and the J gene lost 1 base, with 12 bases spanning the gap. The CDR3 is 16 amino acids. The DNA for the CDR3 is TGTGCCAGCAGCCCCGCGACGGCTTCCTATAATTCACCCCTCCACTTT. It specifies CASSPATASYNSPLHF.

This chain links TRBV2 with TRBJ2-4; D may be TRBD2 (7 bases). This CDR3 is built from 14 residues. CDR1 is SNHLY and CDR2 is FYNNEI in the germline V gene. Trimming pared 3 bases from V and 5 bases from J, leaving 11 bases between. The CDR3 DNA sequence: TGTGCCAGCAGTGACTGGGGGGGCCAAAACATTCAGTACTTC. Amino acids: CASSDWGGQNIQYF.

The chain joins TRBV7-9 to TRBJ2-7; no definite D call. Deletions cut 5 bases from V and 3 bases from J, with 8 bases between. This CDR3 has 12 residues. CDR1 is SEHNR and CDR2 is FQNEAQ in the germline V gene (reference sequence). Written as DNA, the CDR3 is TGTGCCAGCAGCGCGGCAAGCTACGAGCAGTACTTC. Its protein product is CASSAASYEQYF.

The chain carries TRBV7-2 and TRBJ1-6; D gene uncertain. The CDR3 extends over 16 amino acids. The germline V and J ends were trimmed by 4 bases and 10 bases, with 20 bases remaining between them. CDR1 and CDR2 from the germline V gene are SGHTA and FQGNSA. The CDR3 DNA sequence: TGTGCCAGCAGCTCCCGCCCGGTAGGAAATGACTCACCCCTCCACTTT. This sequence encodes CASSSRPVGNDSPLHF.

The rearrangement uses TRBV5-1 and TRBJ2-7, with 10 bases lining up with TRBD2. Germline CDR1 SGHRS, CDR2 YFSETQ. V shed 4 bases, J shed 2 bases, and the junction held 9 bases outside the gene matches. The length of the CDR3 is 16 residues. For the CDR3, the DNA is TGCGCCAGCAGCCATATAGCGGGGGGCCTGACCTACGAGCAGTACTTC. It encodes CASSHIAGGLTYEQYF.

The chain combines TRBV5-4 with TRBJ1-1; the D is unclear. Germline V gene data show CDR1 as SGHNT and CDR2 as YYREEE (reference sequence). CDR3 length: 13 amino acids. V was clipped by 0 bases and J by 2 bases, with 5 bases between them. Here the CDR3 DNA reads TGTGCCAGCAGCTTGGCCCATAACACTGAAGCTTTCTTT. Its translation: CASSLAHNTEAFF.

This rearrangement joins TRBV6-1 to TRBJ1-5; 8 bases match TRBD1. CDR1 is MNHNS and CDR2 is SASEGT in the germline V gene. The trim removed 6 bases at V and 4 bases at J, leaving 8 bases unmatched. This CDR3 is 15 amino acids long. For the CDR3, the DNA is TGTGCCAGCAGACCGTTGGACAGGGAGAATCAGCCCCAGCATTTT. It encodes CASRPLDRENQPQHF.

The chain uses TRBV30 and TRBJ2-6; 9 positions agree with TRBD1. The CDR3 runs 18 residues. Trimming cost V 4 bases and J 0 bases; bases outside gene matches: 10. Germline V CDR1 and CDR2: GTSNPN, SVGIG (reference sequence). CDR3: CAWILHRGLLSGANVLTF. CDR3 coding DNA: TGTGCCTGGATCCTTCACAGGGGGCTCCTCTCTGGGGCCAACGTCCTGACTTTC.

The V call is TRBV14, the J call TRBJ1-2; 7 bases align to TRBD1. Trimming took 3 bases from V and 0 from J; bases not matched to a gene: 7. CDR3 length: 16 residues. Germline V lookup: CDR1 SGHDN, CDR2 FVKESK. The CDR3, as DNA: TGTGCCAGCAGCCACAGAGGGACAGCCACTAACTATGGCTACACCTTC. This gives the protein CASSHRGTATNYGYTF.

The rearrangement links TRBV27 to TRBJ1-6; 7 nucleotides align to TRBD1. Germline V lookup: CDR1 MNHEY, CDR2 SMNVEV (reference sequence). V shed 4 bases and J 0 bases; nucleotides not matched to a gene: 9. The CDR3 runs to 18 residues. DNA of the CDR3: TGTGCCAGCAGTTCGGACAGGTCCTTTGGCTCCTATAATTCACCCCTCCACTTT. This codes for CASSSDRSFGSYNSPLHF.

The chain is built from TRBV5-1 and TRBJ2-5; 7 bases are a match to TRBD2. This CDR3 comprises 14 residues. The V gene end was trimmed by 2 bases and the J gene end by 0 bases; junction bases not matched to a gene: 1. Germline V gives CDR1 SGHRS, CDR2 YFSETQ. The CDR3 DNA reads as TGCGCCAGCAGCTTAAGCGGGAACCAAGAGACCCAGTACTTC. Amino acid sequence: CASSLSGNQETQYF. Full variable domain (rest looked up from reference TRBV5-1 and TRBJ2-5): KAGVTQTPRYLIKTRGQQVTLSCSPISGHRSVSWYQQTPGQGLQFLFEYFSETQRNKGNFPGRFSGRQFSNSRSEMNVSTLELGDSALYLCASSLSGNQETQYFGPGTRLLVL.

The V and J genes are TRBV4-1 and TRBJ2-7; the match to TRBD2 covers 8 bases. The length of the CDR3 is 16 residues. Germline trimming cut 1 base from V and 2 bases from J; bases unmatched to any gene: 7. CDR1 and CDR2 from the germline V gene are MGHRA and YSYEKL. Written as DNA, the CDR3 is TGCGCCAGCAGCCAAGTGGGACCGGGGGGGCCCTACGAGCAGTACTTC. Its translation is CASSQVGPGGPYEQYF.

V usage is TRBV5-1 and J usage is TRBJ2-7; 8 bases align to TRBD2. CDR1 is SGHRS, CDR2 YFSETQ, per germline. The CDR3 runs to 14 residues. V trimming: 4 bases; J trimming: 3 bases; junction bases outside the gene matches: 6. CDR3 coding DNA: TGCGCCAGCAGCCTGGCGGCGGGGGGCTACGAGCAGTACTTC. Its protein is CASSLAAGGYEQYF.

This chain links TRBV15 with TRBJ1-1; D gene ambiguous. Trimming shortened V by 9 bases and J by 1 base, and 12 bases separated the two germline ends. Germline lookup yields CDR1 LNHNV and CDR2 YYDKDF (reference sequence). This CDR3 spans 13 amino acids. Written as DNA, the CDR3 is TGTGCCACTCAAGAACAGAGGAACACTGAAGCTTTCTTT. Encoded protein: CATQEQRNTEAFF.

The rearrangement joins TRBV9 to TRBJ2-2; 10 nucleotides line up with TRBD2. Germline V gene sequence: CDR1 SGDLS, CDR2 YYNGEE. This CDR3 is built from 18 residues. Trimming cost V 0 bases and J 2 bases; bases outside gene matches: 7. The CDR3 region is CASSVALAGVLNTGELFF. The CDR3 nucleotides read TGTGCCAGCAGCGTAGCTCTAGCGGGGGTGCTTAACACCGGGGAGCTGTTTTTT.

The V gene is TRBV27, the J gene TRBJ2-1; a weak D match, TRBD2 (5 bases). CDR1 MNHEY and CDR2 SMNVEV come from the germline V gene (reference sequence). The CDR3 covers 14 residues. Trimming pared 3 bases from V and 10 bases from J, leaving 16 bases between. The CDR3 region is CASSLRSSPSEQFF. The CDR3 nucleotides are TGTGCCAGCAGTTTGAGGTCTTCCCCTAGCGAGCAGTTCTTC.

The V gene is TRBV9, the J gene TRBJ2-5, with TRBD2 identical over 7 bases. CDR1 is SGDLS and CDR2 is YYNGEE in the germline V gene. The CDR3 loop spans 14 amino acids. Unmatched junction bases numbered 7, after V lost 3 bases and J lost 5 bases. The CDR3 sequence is CASSASGTMETQYF. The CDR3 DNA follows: TGTGCCAGCAGCGCATCCGGGACTATGGAGACCCAGTACTTC.

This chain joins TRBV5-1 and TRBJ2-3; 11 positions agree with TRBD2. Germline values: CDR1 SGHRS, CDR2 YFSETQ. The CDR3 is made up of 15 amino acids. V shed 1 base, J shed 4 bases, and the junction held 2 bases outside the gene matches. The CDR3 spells CASSLTSGRADTQYF. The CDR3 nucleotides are TGCGCCAGCAGCTTGACTAGCGGGAGAGCAGATACGCAGTATTTT. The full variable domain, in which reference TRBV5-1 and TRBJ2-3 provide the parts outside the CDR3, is KAGVTQTPRYLIKTRGQQVTLSCSPISGHRSVSWYQQTPGQGLQFLFEYFSETQRNKGNFPGRFSGRQFSNSRSEMNVSTLELGDSALYLCASSLTSGRADTQYFGPGTRLTVL.

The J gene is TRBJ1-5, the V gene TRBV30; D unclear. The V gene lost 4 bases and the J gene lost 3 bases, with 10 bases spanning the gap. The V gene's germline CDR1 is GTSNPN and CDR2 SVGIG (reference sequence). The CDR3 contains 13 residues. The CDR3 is CAWNVGNNQPQHF. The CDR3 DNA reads TGTGCCTGGAACGTCGGAAACAATCAGCCCCAGCATTTT.